The clone carrying this T cell receptor beta chain came up once. As yet, its antigen is unknown. Produced via immunoSEQ multiplex PCR; TCRdb's table is partial and in-frame only. The repertoire holds about 15,000 clones, about 93% seen once, with 20% to 25% in the top ten. This specimen comes from a study of OX40 agonist ivuxolimab in advanced cancers. Germline CDR1 reads LNHDA; CDR2 reads SQIVND (reference sequence). Deletions cut 6 bases from V and 2 bases from J, with 17 bases between. CDR3 length equals 15 residues. Study results and limitations: Clonal expansion from baseline to week 6 occurred in both CD4+ and CD8+ T cells.

The TCR comes from an adult with an advanced solid tumor such as melanoma, head and neck, liver or kidney cancer. V usage is TRBV19 and J usage is TRBJ2-7; possible D gene TRBD2, 5 bases. Sequenced here: CD4+ or CD8+ T cells sorted from blood, sampled in a trial of the OX40 agonist ivuxolimab. The CDR3 DNA reads TGTGCCAGTAGATCCAGTCCGGGATCAACCTACGAGCAGTACTTC. As protein: CASRSSPGSTYEQYF.